This TCR beta chain stems from a study of T cell repertoires in cytomegalovirus infection. Study-wide context: Matching HLA type and CMV infection were both indicated by public TCR beta signatures. Study outcomes and limitations: The response measured ex vivo was dominated by TCR beta clonotypes (HLA-C-restricted and CMV-specific). Cumulated frequencies of public TCR beta families served to identify carriers of CMV plus the relevant HLA.

The CDR3 consists of 13 residues. Germline V gene data show CDR1 as SGHVS and CDR2 as FNYEAQ. Deletions cut 5 bases from V and 6 bases from J, with 11 bases between. TCRdb reprocessed the reads via MiXCR and lists one record per CDR3 protein. The table lists hundreds of thousands of distinct CDR3 sequences, approximately 22% of them singletons. This clonotype was counted ten times or more. The antigen is undetermined. Source material: CD8+ T cells from PBMCs. The chain uses TRBV7-6 and TRBJ2-1, with D perhaps matching TRBD2 (6 bases). The TCR was taken from a human donor in good health (CMV status not recorded). Some clones in this sample may be carry-over from other donors' samples. The CDR3 sequence is CASSAGLFNEQFF. The CDR3 region has the DNA TGTGCCAGCAGCGCGGGACTCTTCAATGAGCAGTTCTTC.